The source of this T cell receptor beta chain is a study of monozygotic twins with cystic fibrosis. The study, taken as a whole, reports: No link emerged between shared CDR3 counts and age, concordance or severity. Low clonality (median roughly 0.009) suggested a mostly naive repertoire. Monozygotic CF twins shared more identical nucleotide clonotypes than unrelated patients. In 13 of 16 pairs, V gene usage was closest to the co-twin's.

Looked up from germline, CDR1 is MNHNS and CDR2 is SASEGT. CDR3 size: 15 residues. J gave up 9 bases and V 1 base, and 4 bases lay outside the gene matches. Notes on this clone: No antigen is known for it.

Measured with immunoSEQ multiplex PCR; TCRdb has only the in-frame clones, and not every one. Altogether around 30,000 clones are present, roughly 80% being singletons, with the ten largest covering 0.8% to 1%. The rearrangement links TRBV6-1 to TRBJ2-1; 12 bases are a match to TRBD2. This sequence originates from a girl aged 2 to 9 with cystic fibrosis. Sequenced material: blood. CDR3 in DNA: TGTGCCAGCAGTGAAGGGACTAGCGGGGTAGGTGAGCAGTTCTTC. Residues: CASSEGTSGVGEQFF.